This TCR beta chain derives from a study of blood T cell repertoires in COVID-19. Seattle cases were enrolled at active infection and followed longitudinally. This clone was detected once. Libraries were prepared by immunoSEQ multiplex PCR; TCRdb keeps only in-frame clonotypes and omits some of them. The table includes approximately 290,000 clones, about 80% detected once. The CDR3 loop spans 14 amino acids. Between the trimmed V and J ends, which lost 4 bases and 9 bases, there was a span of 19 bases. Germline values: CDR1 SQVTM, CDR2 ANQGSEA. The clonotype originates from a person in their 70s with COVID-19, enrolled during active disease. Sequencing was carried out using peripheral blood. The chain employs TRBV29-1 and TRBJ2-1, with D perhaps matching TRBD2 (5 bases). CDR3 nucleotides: TGCAGCGTTGCGTCCCCGGTGGTCCGGGGTGAGCAGTTCTTC. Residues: CSVASPVVRGEQFF.